These 30 T cell receptor beta chains were sequenced from one sample in a study of neurological immune-mediated disorders. TCRdb reanalysed the 5' RACE reads using MiXCR and keeps one entry per CDR3 protein. The table includes tens of thousands of distinct CDR3 sequences, less than 5.5% detected once. Material: PBMCs. These receptors all stem from a man aged 30-40 years with multiple sclerosis.

Ten or more counts support this clonotype. The J gene is TRBJ1-1, the V gene TRBV5-1; D is unclear. CDR3 length: 14 amino acids. Trimming stripped 4 bases from V and 1 base from J, with 11 bases between. In germline, CDR1 is SGHRS, CDR2 YFSETQ. CDR3 nucleotides: TGCGCCAGCAGCGACGGACGGTGGAACACTGAAGCTTTCTTT. It is translated as CASSDGRWNTEAFF.

This clonotype showed up many times. The chain recombines TRBV20-1 with TRBJ1-4, with D possibly being TRBD1 (6 bases). The germline V gene encodes CDR1 DFQATT and CDR2 SNEGSKA (reference sequence). The CDR3 is made up of 13 amino acids. Trimming took 5 bases from V and 7 from J, leaving 14 bases between them. The CDR3 nucleotides are TGCAGTGCTGCAACAGGGTTAGGTGAAAAACTGTTTTTT. It yields the protein CSAATGLGEKLFF.

The J gene is TRBJ2-5, the V gene TRBV6-1, with D perhaps matching TRBD2 (5 bases). The CDR3 extends over 13 amino acids. V lost 6 bases to trimming and J lost 5 bases, with 13 bases between them. CDR1 is MNHNS, CDR2 SASEGT, per germline. CDR3 amino acids: CASRAGIQETQYF. The CDR3 DNA follows: TGTGCCAGCAGGGCCGGGATCCAGGAGACCCAGTACTTC.

In its sample, this clonotype was seen many times. The chain uses TRBV7-7 and TRBJ2-7, with 8 bases aligning to TRBD2. The CDR3 loop spans 15 amino acids. Trimming removed 0 bases from V and 4 bases from J; junction bases left unmatched: 5. Germline assignment: CDR1 SSHAT and CDR2 FNYEAQ (reference sequence). The CDR3 reads CASSLARGAQYEQYF. DNA for the CDR3: TGTGCCAGCAGCTTAGCGCGGGGGGCCCAATACGAGCAGTACTTC.

This clonotype was recorded at least ten times. This chain links TRBV12-3 or TRBV12-4 with TRBJ1-1, with 7 bases aligning to TRBD1. The V and J ends lost 9 bases and 1 base, in that order; junction bases with no gene match: 5. The CDR3 runs 13 residues. CDR3 nucleotide sequence: TGTGCCAGTGAGACAGGGCCGAACACTGAAGCTTTCTTT. This codes for CASETGPNTEAFF.

The chain links TRBV5-6 to TRBJ2-7; the match to TRBD1 covers 8 bases. V dropped 4 bases and J dropped 11; count of bases not matched to a gene: 17. This CDR3 contains 15 residues. CDR1 and CDR2 (germline): SGHDT, YYEEEE. CDR3 in amino acids: CASSRGDRRTGWEYF. DNA for the CDR3: TGTGCCAGCAGCCGTGGGGACAGGAGAACGGGGTGGGAGTACTTC.

V is TRBV12-3 or TRBV12-4 and J is TRBJ2-5, with D perhaps TRBD1 (5 bases). The germline V and J ends were trimmed by 2 bases and 8 bases, with 15 bases remaining between them. This CDR3 has 14 residues. The CDR3 nucleotides read TGTGCCAGCAGTTTATCGGAAAGACAGCGAACCCAGTACTTC. Protein product: CASSLSERQRTQYF.

This clonotype was observed a few times. The chain joins TRBV20-1 to TRBJ1-5, with D possibly matching TRBD1 (5 bases). The V end lost 3 bases, the J end lost 2 bases, and 11 bases lay between the germline ends. This CDR3 region has 14 residues. CDR1 and CDR2 from the germline V gene are DFQATT and SNEGSKA (reference sequence). This CDR3 is CSARAPGGNQPQHF. In nucleotides, the CDR3 is TGCAGTGCTAGGGCACCGGGGGGCAATCAGCCCCAGCATTTT.

In this sample, this clonotype turned up many times. The chain links TRBV6-2 or TRBV6-3 to TRBJ1-1; no firm D call. Trimming removed 5 bases at V and 1 base at J, with 8 bases between. CDR3 length: 13 amino acids. The germline gives CDR1 MNHEY, CDR2 SVGEGT. CDR3 region: CASSGDWNTEAFF. The CDR3 region has the DNA TGTGCCAGCAGTGGGGATTGGAACACTGAAGCTTTCTTT.

At least ten counts were recorded for this clonotype. This chain links TRBV5-1 with TRBJ2-6; TRBD1 agrees at 7 bases. The CDR3 runs to 18 residues. V lost 4 bases to trimming and J lost 0 bases; unmatched junction nucleotides: 10. Germline CDR1 reads SGHRS; CDR2 reads YFSETQ. For the CDR3, the DNA is TGCGCCAGCAGCCCGTCGACAGGGTGGGGCTCTGGGGCCAACGTCCTGACTTTC. Translated, it gives CASSPSTGWGSGANVLTF.

The table lists this clonotype with many counts. The chain combines TRBV24-1 with TRBJ2-3; no clear D. Looked up from germline, CDR1 is KGHDR and CDR2 is SFDVKD. Trimming cost V 1 base and J 6 bases, with 10 bases left between them. The length of the CDR3 is 14 residues. CDR3 amino acids: CATSDLKLGDTQYF. DNA for the CDR3: TGTGCCACCAGTGATTTAAAGTTGGGGGATACGCAGTATTTT.

This clonotype was found many times. CDR3 sequence: CASSSLGQGAPLHF. DNA for the CDR3: TGTGCCAGCAGCTCCCTGGGACAGGGGGCACCCCTCCACTTT. The chain carries TRBV27 and TRBJ1-6; 11 bases agree with TRBD1. V was pared by 6 bases and J by 11 bases, with 6 bases of the junction left unmatched. This CDR3 contains 14 residues. Germline CDR1 and CDR2: MNHEY and SMNVEV (reference sequence).

At least ten counts were recorded for this clonotype. V is TRBV25-1 and J is TRBJ2-2, with D perhaps matching TRBD1 or TRBD2 (5 bases each). CDR1 and CDR2 (germline): MGHDK, SYGVNS. Trimming shortened V by 8 bases and J by 3 bases, and 16 bases separated the two germline ends. The CDR3 has 15 amino acids. The CDR3 DNA sequence: TGTGCCAGCTCCTGGGGACGGCGCGACACCGGGGAGCTGTTTTTT. Translation: CASSWGRRDTGELFF.

This clonotype was found many times. The chain uses TRBV20-1 and TRBJ1-4; 9 positions agree with TRBD1. The germline gives CDR1 DFQATT, CDR2 SNEGSKA (reference sequence). The length of the CDR3 is 15 residues. The ends lost 5 bases at V and 8 bases at J; junction bases unmatched: 12. This CDR3 reads CSASNSGQGKEKLFF. DNA for the CDR3: TGCAGTGCTTCGAACTCCGGACAGGGGAAGGAAAAACTGTTTTTT.

This sequence joins TRBV5-6 and TRBJ2-7; D is undetermined. This CDR3 region has 15 residues. V lost 3 bases, J lost 0 bases, and 13 bases lay in between. From germline, CDR1 is SGHDT and CDR2 YYEEEE. CDR3 protein: CASSSPRRYSYEQYF. The DNA of the CDR3 is TGTGCCAGCAGCTCCCCGCGCAGATACTCCTACGAGCAGTACTTC.

This clonotype has only a few counts. The chain couples TRBV21-1 to TRBJ1-5; TRBD1, the table's D call, lacks a check against the DNA. TRBV21-1 is described as a pseudogene. The CDR3 has 17 amino acids. DNA of the CDR3: TGTGCCAGCAGCAAAGCGCTCGGGGGGGCCCCAGGACAGCCCCAGAATTTT. Protein sequence: CASSKALGGAPGQPQNF.

This clonotype has ten or more counts. This sequence joins TRBV28 and TRBJ1-5, with 8 bases lining up with TRBD1. CDR1 MDHEN and CDR2 SYDVKM come from the germline V gene. V gave up 5 bases and J gave up 0 bases; unmatched junction bases: 15. This CDR3 is built from 19 residues. The chain's CDR3 is CASSLRRWTGIYSNQPQHF. DNA of the CDR3: TGTGCCAGCAGTCTGCGTCGATGGACAGGGATTTATAGCAATCAGCCCCAGCATTTT. The full variable domain, completed using reference TRBV28 and TRBJ1-5, is DVKVTQSSRYLVKRTGEKVFLECVQDMDHENMFWYRQDPGLGLRLIYFSYDVKMKEKGDIPEGYSVSREKKERFSLILESASTNQTSMYLCASSLRRWTGIYSNQPQHFGDGTRLSIL.

In this sample, this clonotype turned up a few times. The chain uses TRBV7-7 and TRBJ2-5; D uncertain. With 4 bases removed from V and 3 bases from J, the gap between germline ends came to 9 bases. The CDR3 is 13 amino acids. Germline V gives CDR1 SSHAT, CDR2 FNYEAQ (reference sequence). The CDR3 reads CASSSLRKETQYF. In DNA form, the CDR3 reads TGTGCCAGCAGCTCGTTGAGGAAAGAGACCCAGTACTTC.

The sample holds a few counts of this clonotype. The V call is TRBV24-1, the J call TRBJ2-5, with D perhaps TRBD2 (5 bases). Looked up from germline, CDR1 is KGHDR and CDR2 is SFDVKD. CDR3 length: 15 residues. Trimming left V 3 bases short and J 5 bases short, with 15 bases between. This CDR3 reads CATSDHLTGSETQYF. The CDR3 DNA reads TGTGCCACCAGTGATCACCTGACGGGGTCTGAGACCCAGTACTTC.

This clonotype was picked up many times. The V and J genes are TRBV20-1 and TRBJ1-2, with 10 bases lining up with TRBD1. V was pared by 6 bases and J by 8 bases, with 9 bases of the junction left unmatched. From germline, CDR1 is DFQATT and CDR2 SNEGSKA (reference sequence). There are 13 residues in the CDR3. The CDR3 loop reads CSAPPGQGRGYTF. CDR3 DNA: TGCAGTGCCCCACCGGGACAGGGGCGCGGCTACACCTTC.

A few counts support this clonotype. This may stem from a read error, because a much larger clone lies one nucleotide away. DNA of the CDR3: TGTGCCAGCAGCCCCCGGACAGGCACTGAAGCTTTCTTT. This gives the protein CASSPRTGTEAFF. This chain links TRBV9 with TRBJ1-1; 7 bases are shared with TRBD1. Trimming removed 4 bases from V and 4 bases from J; junction bases left unmatched: 4. Germline V lookup: CDR1 SGDLS, CDR2 YYNGEE. The CDR3 has 13 amino acids.

This clonotype was counted at least ten times. This sequence joins TRBV29-1 and TRBJ1-2, with TRBD1 as a possible D gene (6 bases). The germline V gene encodes CDR1 SQVTM and CDR2 ANQGSEA. V dropped 0 bases and J dropped 8 bases, with 13 bases sitting between them. This CDR3 comprises 13 residues. CDR3 DNA sequence: TGCAGCGTTGAAGAGGGGGGGGGCGCGGGCTACACCTTC. Its translation: CSVEEGGGAGYTF.

In its sample, this clonotype was seen a few times. CDR3 amino acids: CASSVGVGKGGTEAFF. The CDR3 DNA follows: TGTGCCAGCAGCGTAGGGGTTGGAAAGGGGGGGACTGAAGCTTTCTTT. The chain is built from TRBV9 and TRBJ1-1; D is perhaps TRBD1 (6 bases). Germline CDR1 is SGDLS and CDR2 is YYNGEE. The CDR3 has 16 amino acids. The V gene lost 0 bases and the J gene lost 5 bases, with 17 bases spanning the gap.

V and J are TRBV6-6 and TRBJ1-2; D is unresolved. V lost 10 bases and J lost 7, with 22 bases in between. CDR1 MNHNY and CDR2 SVGAGI come from the germline V gene (reference sequence). The CDR3 totals 14 residues. Here the CDR3 DNA reads TGTGCCACCAATCTTCGGGAAAGGGTTTCTGGCTACACCTTC. Translation gives CATNLRERVSGYTF.

There are many counts of this clonotype. V gene TRBV5-1 combines with J gene TRBJ2-1, with D possibly TRBD1 on 5 matching bases. V was clipped by 6 bases and J by 5 bases, with 12 bases between them. The CDR3 has 13 amino acids. Germline V CDR1 and CDR2: SGHRS, YFSETQ. This CDR3 is CASNQDNHNEQFF. DNA of the CDR3: TGCGCCAGCAACCAGGACAATCACAATGAGCAGTTCTTC.

This clonotype was seen many times. This CDR3 reads CASKLSGANVLTF. The CDR3 bases are TGTGCCAGCAAACTCTCTGGGGCCAACGTCCTGACTTTC. The chain links TRBV6-5 to TRBJ2-6, with D hard to call. Germline assignment: CDR1 MNHEY and CDR2 SVGAGI. The CDR3 has 13 residues. V was shortened by 7 bases and J by 0 bases, with 4 bases between the two germline ends.

This clonotype was detected many times. V is TRBV20-1 and J is TRBJ2-5; D not certain. The CDR3 has 12 residues. V was pared by 5 bases and J by 1 base, with 8 bases between. Germline CDR1 and CDR2: DFQATT and SNEGSKA (reference sequence). CDR3: CSAGKPQETQYF. For the CDR3, the DNA is TGCAGTGCTGGGAAGCCCCAAGAGACCCAGTACTTC.

The genes are TRBV15 and TRBJ1-2, with 10 nucleotides matching TRBD1. Germline V gene data show CDR1 as LNHNV and CDR2 as YYDKDF (reference sequence). V shed 1 base and J 5 bases; nucleotides not matched to a gene: 4. CDR3 size: 15 residues. As DNA, the CDR3 is TGTGCCACCAGCAGAGGGACAGGGGGTTCGTATGGCTACACCTTC. It encodes CATSRGTGGSYGYTF.

This clonotype has a count of ten or more. The V and J genes are TRBV6-5 and TRBJ1-2; D possibly corresponds to TRBD1 (5 bases). V was clipped by 7 bases and J by 6 bases, with 15 bases between them. This CDR3 contains 13 residues. Germline CDR1 MNHEY, CDR2 SVGAGI. CDR3 protein: CASNPSGTDGYTF. The CDR3, as DNA: TGTGCCAGCAATCCGTCGGGGACGGATGGCTACACCTTC.

This clonotype came up many times. The chain carries TRBV3-1 and TRBJ2-1; 11 bases agree with TRBD2. This CDR3 region has 17 residues. Germline CDR1 LGHDT, CDR2 YNNKEL (reference sequence). V dropped 0 bases and J dropped 1; count of bases not matched to a gene: 2. The CDR3 nucleotides read TGTGCCAGCAGCCAAGAGGGACTAGCGGCTTCCTACAATGAGCAGTTCTTC. Residues: CASSQEGLAASYNEQFF.